Only a few counts were recorded for the clone carrying this T cell receptor (beta chain). What it recognizes is unknown. The data derive from a study of CD8+ T cells in alopecia areata. Study information: Treatment ran 6 to 18 months, with 6 months of follow-up afterward. Study findings and constraints: Scalp and blood retained many expanded lesional clones during tofacitinib.

In each case, RNA was isolated and then reverse transcribed into cDNA as the sequencing template. Generated by immunoSEQ multiplex PCR, the TCRdb table keeps only in-frame clones and is missing some. The sample lists about 120,000 clones; 50% to 55% were seen once. Germline values: CDR1 MNHEY, CDR2 SVGAGI. This CDR3 region has 13 residues. V lost 6 bases and J 3 bases, leaving 10 bases between the germline ends. Treatment indicated: oral pan-JAK inhibitor, 5-10 mg twice daily. The chain is built from TRBV6-5 and TRBJ2-3; no firm D call. The TCR originated in a human donor with alopecia areata. Specimen: CD4+ T cells sorted from blood, collected at week 4, from a patient treated with tofacitinib. The CDR3 loop reads CASRKDLTDTQYF. CDR3 bases: TGTGCCAGCAGAAAGGACCTGACAGATACGCAGTATTTT.